This T cell receptor beta chain originates from a study of blood T cells in healthy people across ages. Findings and caveats of the study: Unknown donor CMV status possibly confounded expanded clonotype changes.

A single count supports this clonotype. Its antigen is not identified. This CDR3 spans 14 amino acids. Germline V gene sequence: CDR1 DFQATT, CDR2 SNEGSKA (reference sequence). The V and J ends lost 6 bases and 2 bases, in that order; junction bases with no gene match: 7. The use of a sample-barcoded 5' primer and a J-beta primer mix characterized a second PCR of about 7 to 12 cycles. One entry per CDR3 protein, called by TCRdb with MiXCR from the 5' RACE reads. The data contain 780,000 or so distinct CDR3 sequences, more than 20% of them singletons. These records were also assigned to another study, of T cells of mothers and their children. That source notes: It was related mother-child pairs that showed slightly higher overlap than unrelated pairs, without reaching significance.

The source material was blood. This TCR was sampled from a boy aged 5-17 years in good health. J is TRBJ2-7 and V is TRBV20-1; 10 bases align to TRBD2. CDR3 sequence: CSAVLLAGPYEQYF. The DNA of the CDR3 is TGCAGTGCCGTGCTACTAGCGGGGCCCTACGAGCAGTACTTC.